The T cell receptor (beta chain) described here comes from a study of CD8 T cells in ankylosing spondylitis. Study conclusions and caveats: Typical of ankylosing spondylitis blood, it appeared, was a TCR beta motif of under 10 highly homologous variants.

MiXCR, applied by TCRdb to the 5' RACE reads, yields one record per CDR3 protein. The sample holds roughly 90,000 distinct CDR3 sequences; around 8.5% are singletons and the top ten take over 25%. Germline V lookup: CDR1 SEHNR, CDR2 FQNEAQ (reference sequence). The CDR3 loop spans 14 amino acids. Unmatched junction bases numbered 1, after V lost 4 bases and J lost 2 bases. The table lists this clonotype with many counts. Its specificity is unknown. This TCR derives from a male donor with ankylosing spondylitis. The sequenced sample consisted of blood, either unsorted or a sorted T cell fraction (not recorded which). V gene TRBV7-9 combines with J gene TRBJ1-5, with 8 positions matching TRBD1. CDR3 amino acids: CASSSGQGNQPQHF. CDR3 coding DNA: TGTGCCAGCAGCTCGGGACAGGGCAATCAGCCCCAGCATTTT.